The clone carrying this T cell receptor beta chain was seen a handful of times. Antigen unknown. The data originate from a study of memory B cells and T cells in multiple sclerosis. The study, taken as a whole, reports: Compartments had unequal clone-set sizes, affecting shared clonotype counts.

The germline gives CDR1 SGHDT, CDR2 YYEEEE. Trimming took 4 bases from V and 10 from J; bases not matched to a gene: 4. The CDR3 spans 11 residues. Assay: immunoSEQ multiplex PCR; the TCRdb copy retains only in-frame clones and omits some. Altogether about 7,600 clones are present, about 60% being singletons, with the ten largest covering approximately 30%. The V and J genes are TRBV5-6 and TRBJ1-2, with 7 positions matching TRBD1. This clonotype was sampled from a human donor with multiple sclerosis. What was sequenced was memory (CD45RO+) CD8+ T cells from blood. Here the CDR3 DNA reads TGTGCCAGCAGCCGTGACAGGGCCTACACCTTC. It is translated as CASSRDRAYTF. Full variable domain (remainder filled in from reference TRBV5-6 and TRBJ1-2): DAGVTQSPTHLIKTRGQQVTLRCSPKSGHDTVSWYQQALGQGPQFIFQYYEEEERQRGNFPDRFSGHQFPNYSSELNVNALLLGDSALYLCASSRDRAYTFGSGTRLTVV.